This TCR beta chain came from a study of cytomegalovirus exposure and HLA in healthy donors. Overall study results and limits: Relative to equally common others, HLA-associated TCR beta chains showed greater clonal expansion in a later analysis.

This CDR3 is 13 amino acids long. CDR1 and CDR2 from the germline V gene are SGHNT and YYREEE (reference sequence). V was cut by 3 bases and J by 3 bases, with 9 bases left in between. 60 Vbeta and 13 Jbeta primers were used in PCR. Data came from immunoSEQ multiplex PCR; TCRdb stores just in-frame clones and leaves some out. The table lists more than 150,000 clones, around 80% of them singletons, with more than 6% in the top ten. As concerns this clone: Its antigen remains unknown.

Sequenced material: PBMCs. V and J are TRBV5-4 and TRBJ1-1, with D unresolved. This TCR derives from a woman aged 40 to 49 in good health and CMV-seropositive. The CDR3 DNA sequence: TGTGCCAGCAGCTGGGCCTTAGACACTGAAGCTTTCTTT. It encodes CASSWALDTEAFF.